The present TCR beta chain was sequenced within a study of pediatric ulcerative colitis. Turning to the study itself: Disease was pancolitis in roughly 7 and left-sided in two, histology-confirmed. Study conclusions and caveats: In rectum, acute severe colitis had expanded clones and less diversity. No controls had the two rectal clonotypes shared by ulcerative colitis patients.

This clone was detected only a few times. No antigen is known for it. This was a survey-level run. The table came from immunoSEQ multiplex PCR; TCRdb's copy has only in-frame clones and leaves some out. The data show 55,000 to 80,000 clones, with 77% seen just once and roughly 5.2% held by the top ten. CDR1 and CDR2 from the germline V gene are SQVTM and ANQGSEA. The length of the CDR3 is 14 residues. Deletions cut 4 bases from V and 1 base from J, with 13 bases between. Sequencing used blood. This rearrangement joins TRBV29-1 to TRBJ1-1; no clear D. This receptor was obtained from a boy aged 10-17 years with moderate ulcerative colitis. CDR3 in amino acids: CSVVRPARNTEAFF. The CDR3 DNA is TGCAGCGTTGTTCGCCCAGCTCGGAACACTGAAGCTTTCTTT.